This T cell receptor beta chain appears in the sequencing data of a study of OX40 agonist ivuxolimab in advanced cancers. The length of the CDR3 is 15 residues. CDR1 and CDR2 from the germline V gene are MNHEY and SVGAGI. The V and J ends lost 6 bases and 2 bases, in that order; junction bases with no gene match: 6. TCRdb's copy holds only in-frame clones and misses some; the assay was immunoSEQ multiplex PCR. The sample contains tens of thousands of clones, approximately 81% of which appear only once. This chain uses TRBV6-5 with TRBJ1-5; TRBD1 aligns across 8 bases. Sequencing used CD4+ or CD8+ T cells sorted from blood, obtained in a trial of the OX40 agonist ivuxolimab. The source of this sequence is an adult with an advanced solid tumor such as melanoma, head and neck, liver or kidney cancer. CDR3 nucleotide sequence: TGTGCCAGCAGCTCGACAGGGGCTGGCAATCAGCCCCAGCATTTT. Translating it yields CASSSTGAGNQPQHF.